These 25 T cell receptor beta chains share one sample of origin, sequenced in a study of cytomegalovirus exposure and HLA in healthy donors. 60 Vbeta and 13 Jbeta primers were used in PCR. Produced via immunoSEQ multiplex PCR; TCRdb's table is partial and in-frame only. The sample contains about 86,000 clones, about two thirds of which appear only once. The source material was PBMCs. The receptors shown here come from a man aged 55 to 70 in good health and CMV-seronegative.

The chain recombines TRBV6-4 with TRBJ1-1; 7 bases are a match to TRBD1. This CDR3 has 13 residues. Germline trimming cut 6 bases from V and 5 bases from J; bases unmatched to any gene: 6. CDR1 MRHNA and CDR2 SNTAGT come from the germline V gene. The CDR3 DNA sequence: TGTGCCAGCAGGACCAAACAGGGGACTGAAGCTTTCTTT. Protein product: CASRTKQGTEAFF.

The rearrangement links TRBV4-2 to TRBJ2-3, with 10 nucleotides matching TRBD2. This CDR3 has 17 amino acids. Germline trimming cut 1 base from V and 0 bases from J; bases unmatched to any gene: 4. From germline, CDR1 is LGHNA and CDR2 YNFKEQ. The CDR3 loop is CASSQVGLAVSTDTQYF. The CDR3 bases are TGTGCCAGCAGCCAAGTCGGACTAGCGGTTAGCACAGATACGCAGTATTTT.

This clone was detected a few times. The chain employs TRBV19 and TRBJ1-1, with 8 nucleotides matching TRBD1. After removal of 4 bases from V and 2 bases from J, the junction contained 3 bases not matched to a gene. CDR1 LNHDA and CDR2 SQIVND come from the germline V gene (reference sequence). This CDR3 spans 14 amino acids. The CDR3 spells CASSRGQVNTEAFF. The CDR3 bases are TGTGCCAGTAGTAGGGGACAGGTAAACACTGAAGCTTTCTTT.

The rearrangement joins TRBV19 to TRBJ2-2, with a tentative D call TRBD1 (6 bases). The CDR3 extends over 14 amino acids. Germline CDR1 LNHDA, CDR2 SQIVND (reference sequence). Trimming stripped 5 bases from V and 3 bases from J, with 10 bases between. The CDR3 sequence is CASSRQVDTGELFF. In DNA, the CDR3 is TGTGCCAGTAGTCGACAGGTAGACACCGGGGAGCTGTTTTTT.

The chain's CDR3 is CASSLLAHSNQPQHF. CDR3 sequence (DNA): TGTGCCAGCAGTTTATTAGCACATAGCAATCAGCCCCAGCATTTT. This chain joins TRBV28 and TRBJ1-5, with D unresolved. Germline assignment: CDR1 MDHEN and CDR2 SYDVKM. The CDR3 runs 15 residues. V was cut by 1 base and J by 0 bases, with 7 bases left in between.

CDR3 sequence: CAWSVSGHRTYEKLFF. The CDR3 nucleotides read TGTGCCTGGAGTGTATCAGGACACAGGACGTATGAAAAACTGTTTTTT. V gene TRBV30 combines with J gene TRBJ1-4; TRBD1 might be the D (5 bases). CDR1 and CDR2 from the germline V gene are GTSNPN and SVGIG (reference sequence). The CDR3 totals 16 residues. V was pared by 0 bases and J by 6 bases, with 17 bases between.

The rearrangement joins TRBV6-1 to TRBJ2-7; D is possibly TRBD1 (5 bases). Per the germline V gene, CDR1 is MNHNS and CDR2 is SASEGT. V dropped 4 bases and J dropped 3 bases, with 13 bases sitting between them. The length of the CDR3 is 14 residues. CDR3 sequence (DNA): TGTGCCAGCAGTGTGAATCCAGGGCTCTACGAGCAGTACTTC. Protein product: CASSVNPGLYEQYF.

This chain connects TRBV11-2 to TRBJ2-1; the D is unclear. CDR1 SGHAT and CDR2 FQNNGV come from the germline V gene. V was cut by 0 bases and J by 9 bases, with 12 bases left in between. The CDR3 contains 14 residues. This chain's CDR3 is CASSLDLVSCEQFF. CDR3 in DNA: TGTGCCAGCAGCTTAGATCTGGTTAGTTGTGAGCAGTTCTTC.

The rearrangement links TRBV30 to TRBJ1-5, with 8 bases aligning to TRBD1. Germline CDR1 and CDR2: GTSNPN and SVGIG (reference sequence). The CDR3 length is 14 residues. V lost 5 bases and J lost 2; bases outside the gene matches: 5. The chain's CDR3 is CAWDLGQGNQPQHF. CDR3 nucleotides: TGTGCCTGGGACCTGGGACAGGGCAATCAGCCCCAGCATTTT.

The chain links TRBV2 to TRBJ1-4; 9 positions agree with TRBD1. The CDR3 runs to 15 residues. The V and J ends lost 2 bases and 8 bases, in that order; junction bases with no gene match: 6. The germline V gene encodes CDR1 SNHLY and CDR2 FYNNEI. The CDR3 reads CASSELGTGSEKLFF. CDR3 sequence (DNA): TGTGCCAGCAGTGAACTCGGGACAGGGAGCGAAAAACTGTTTTTT.

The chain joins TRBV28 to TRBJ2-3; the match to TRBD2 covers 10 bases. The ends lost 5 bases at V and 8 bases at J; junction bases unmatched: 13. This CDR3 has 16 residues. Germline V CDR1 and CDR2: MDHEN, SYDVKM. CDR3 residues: CASSTQAGGLGSTQYF. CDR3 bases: TGTGCCAGCAGTACTCAAGCGGGAGGGCTCGGAAGTACGCAGTATTTT.

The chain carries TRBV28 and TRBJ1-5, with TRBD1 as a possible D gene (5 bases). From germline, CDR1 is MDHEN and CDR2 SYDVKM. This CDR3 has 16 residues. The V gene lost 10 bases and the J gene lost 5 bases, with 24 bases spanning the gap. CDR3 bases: TGTGCCACCCTGACAGCTTACTCTACCATAGATCAGCCCCAGCATTTT. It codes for CATLTAYSTIDQPQHF.

CDR3 in DNA: TGTGCCAGCAGTGTTACAGGAGTTGACACTGAAGCTTTCTTT. This codes for CASSVTGVDTEAFF. V and J are TRBV2 and TRBJ1-1; tentatively, D is TRBD1 (5 bases). This CDR3 has 14 residues. V was trimmed by 4 bases and J by 3 bases, leaving 12 bases between them. Germline lookup yields CDR1 SNHLY and CDR2 FYNNEI.

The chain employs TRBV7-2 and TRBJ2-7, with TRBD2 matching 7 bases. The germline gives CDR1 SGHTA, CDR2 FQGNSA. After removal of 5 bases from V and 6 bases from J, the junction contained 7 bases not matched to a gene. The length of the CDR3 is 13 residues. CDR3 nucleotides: TGTGCCAGCAGCCGGACTAGGACGAGCGAGCAGTACTTC. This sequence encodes CASSRTRTSEQYF.

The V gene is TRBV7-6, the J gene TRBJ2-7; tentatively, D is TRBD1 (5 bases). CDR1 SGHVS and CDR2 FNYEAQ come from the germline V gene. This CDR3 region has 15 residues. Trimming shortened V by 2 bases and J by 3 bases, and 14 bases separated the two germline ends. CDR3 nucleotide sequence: TGTGCCAGCAGCTTAAGCTCAGGGTCCGGCTACGAGCAGTACTTC. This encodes CASSLSSGSGYEQYF.

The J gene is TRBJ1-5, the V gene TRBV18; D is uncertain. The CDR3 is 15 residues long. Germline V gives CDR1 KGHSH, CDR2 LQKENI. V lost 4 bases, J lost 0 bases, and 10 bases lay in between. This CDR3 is CASSQQPNSNQPQHF. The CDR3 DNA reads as TGTGCCAGCTCACAACAGCCTAATAGCAATCAGCCCCAGCATTTT.

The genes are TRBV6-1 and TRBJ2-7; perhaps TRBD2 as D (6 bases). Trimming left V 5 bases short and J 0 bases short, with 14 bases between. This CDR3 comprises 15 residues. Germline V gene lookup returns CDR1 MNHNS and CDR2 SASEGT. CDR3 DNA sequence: TGTGCCAGCAGTTGGTTTGCGGGGAGCTCCTACGAGCAGTACTTC. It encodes CASSWFAGSSYEQYF.

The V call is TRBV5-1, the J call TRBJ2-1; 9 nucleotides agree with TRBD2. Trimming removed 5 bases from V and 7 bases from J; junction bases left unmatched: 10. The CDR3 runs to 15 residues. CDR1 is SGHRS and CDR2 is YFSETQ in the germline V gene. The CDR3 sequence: CASSGGPGLANEQFF. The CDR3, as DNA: TGCGCCAGCAGTGGGGGTCCGGGACTAGCAAATGAGCAGTTCTTC.

The CDR3 loop is CAITLDRGTYEQYF. Written as DNA, the CDR3 is TGTGCCATTACCCTAGACAGGGGCACCTACGAGCAGTACTTC. The chain uses TRBV2 and TRBJ2-7; 8 bases are a match to TRBD1. The ends lost 10 bases at V and 2 bases at J; junction bases unmatched: 10. CDR3 size: 14 residues. The germline CDR1 and CDR2 sequences are SNHLY and FYNNEI.

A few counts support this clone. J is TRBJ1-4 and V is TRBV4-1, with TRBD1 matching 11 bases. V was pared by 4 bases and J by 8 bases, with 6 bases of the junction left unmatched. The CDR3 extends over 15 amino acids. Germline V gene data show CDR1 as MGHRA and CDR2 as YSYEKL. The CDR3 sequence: CASSRGQGVIEKLFF. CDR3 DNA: TGCGCCAGCAGCCGGGGACAGGGGGTTATAGAAAAACTGTTTTTT.

For the CDR3, the DNA is TGTGCCACCAGCACCCTGGGGGGCGGGAGTTATGATGAGCAGTTCTTC. As protein: CATSTLGGGSYDEQFF. The chain recombines TRBV15 with TRBJ2-1; maybe TRBD2 (7 bases). V lost 4 bases and J lost 8, with 21 bases in between. In germline, CDR1 is LNHNV, CDR2 YYDKDF (reference sequence). The CDR3 length is 16 residues.

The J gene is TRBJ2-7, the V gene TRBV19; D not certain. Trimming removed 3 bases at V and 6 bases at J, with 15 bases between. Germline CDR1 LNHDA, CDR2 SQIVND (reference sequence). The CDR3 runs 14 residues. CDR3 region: CASSIRPGLTEQYF. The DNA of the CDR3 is TGTGCCAGTAGTATTCGACCAGGATTGACCGAGCAGTACTTC.

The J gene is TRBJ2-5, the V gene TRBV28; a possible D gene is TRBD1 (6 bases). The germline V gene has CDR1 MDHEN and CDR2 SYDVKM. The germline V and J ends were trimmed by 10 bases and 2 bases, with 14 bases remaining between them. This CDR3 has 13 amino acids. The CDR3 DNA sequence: TGTGCCACCATGGACAGCCCACAAGAGACCCAGTACTTC. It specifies CATMDSPQETQYF.

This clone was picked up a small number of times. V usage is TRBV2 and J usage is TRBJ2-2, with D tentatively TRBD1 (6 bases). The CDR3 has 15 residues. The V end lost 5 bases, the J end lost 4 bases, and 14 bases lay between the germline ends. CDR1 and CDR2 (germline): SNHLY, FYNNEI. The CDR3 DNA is TGTGCCAGCAGTCCACAGGGAGAATCCACCGGGGAGCTGTTTTTT. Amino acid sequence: CASSPQGESTGELFF.

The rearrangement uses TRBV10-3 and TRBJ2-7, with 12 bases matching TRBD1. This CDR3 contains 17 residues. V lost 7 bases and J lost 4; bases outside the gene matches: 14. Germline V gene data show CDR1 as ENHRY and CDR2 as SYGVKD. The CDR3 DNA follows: TGTGCCATCACAGAGACCTCCGGGACAGGGGGCTCATACGAGCAGTACTTC. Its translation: CAITETSGTGGSYEQYF.